This T cell receptor beta chain stems from a study of blood T cells in healthy people across ages. Findings and caveats of the study: Long-lived and aged donors differed, with more naive CD4+ cells and higher diversity in the long-lived.

Trimming left V 6 bases short and J 2 bases short, with 16 bases between. Germline V gene data show CDR1 as MGHDK and CDR2 as SYGVNS. The CDR3 has 15 residues. A sample-barcoded 5' primer and a J-beta primer mix were used in a second PCR of roughly 6 to 12 cycles. TCRdb reprocessed the 5' RACE reads via MiXCR and lists one record per CDR3 protein. This sample carries some 550,000 distinct CDR3 sequences, about 45% of them seen once, and the ten largest clones take 20% to 25%. This clonotype was observed a handful of times. The antigen is not known. The chain carries TRBV25-1 and TRBJ2-5; the D gene is possibly TRBD2 (5 bases). The receptor's source is a man older than 75 in good health. The sample comprised blood. DNA of the CDR3: TGTGCCAGCAGAGGATTTCGGGGAAGTCAAGAGACCCAGTACTTC. Protein sequence: CASRGFRGSQETQYF.